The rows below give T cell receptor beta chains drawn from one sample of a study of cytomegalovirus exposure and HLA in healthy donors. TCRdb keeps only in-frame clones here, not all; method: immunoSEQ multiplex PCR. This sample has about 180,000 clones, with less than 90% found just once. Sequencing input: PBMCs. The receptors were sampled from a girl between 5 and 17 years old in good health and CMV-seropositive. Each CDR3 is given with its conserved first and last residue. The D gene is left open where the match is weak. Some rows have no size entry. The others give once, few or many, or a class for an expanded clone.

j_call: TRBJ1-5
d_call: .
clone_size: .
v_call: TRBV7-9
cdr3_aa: CSSGTSNQPQHF
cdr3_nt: TGTTCCAGCGGGACAAGCAATCAGCCCCAGCATTTT

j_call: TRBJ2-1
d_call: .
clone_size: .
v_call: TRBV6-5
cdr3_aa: CASSYQALSSYNEQFF
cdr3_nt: TGTGCCAGCAGTTACCAAGCCCTTAGCTCCTACAATGAGCAGTTCTTC

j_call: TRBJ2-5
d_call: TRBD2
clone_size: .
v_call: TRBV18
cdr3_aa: CASSPPGGAQETQYF
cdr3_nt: TGTGCCAGCTCACCGCCGGGGGGGGCCCAAGAGACCCAGTACTTC

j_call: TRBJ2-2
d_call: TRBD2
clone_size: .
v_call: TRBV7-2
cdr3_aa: CASSLLLAGGPYTGELFF
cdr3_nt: TGTGCCAGCAGCTTATTACTAGCGGGAGGGCCGTACACCGGGGAGCTGTTTTTT

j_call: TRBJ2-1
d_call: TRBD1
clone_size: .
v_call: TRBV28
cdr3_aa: CATWDSSYNEQFF
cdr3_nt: TGTGCCACCTGGGACAGCTCCTACAATGAGCAGTTCTTC

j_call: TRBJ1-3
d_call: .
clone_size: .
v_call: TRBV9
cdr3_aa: CASSNSLRDTIYF
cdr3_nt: TGTGCCAGCAGTAACTCGTTACGGGACACCATATATTTT

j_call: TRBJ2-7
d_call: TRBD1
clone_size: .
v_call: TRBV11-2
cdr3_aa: CASSLGQGGYEQYF
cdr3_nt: TGTGCCAGCAGCCTGGGACAGGGAGGCTACGAGCAGTACTTC

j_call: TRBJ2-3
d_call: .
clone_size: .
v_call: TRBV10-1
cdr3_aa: CASSEDLAYTDTQYF
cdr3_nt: TGCGCCAGCAGTGAGGATCTAGCGTACACAGATACGCAGTATTTT

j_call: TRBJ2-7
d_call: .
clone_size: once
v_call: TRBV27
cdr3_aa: CASSAGVGFSNYEQYF
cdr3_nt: TGTGCCAGCAGTGCCGGGGTCGGATTCTCCAACTACGAGCAGTACTTC

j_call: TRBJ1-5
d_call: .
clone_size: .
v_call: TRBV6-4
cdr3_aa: CASSEGPGNQPQHF
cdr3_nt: TGTGCCAGCAGTGAAGGGCCAGGGAACCAGCCCCAGCATTTT

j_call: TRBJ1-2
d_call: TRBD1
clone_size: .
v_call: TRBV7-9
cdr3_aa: CASSFLLGQGDYGYTF
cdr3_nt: TGTGCCAGCAGTTTTCTACTAGGACAGGGAGACTATGGCTACACCTTC

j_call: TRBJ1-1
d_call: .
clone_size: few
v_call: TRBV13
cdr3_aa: CASSSDPRETEAFF
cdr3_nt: TGTGCCAGCAGCTCGGACCCCCGGGAAACTGAAGCTTTCTTT

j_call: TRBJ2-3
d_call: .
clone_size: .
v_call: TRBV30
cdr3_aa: CAWSVSGGQDTQYF
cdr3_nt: TGTGCCTGGAGTGTATCTGGGGGCCAGGATACGCAGTATTTT